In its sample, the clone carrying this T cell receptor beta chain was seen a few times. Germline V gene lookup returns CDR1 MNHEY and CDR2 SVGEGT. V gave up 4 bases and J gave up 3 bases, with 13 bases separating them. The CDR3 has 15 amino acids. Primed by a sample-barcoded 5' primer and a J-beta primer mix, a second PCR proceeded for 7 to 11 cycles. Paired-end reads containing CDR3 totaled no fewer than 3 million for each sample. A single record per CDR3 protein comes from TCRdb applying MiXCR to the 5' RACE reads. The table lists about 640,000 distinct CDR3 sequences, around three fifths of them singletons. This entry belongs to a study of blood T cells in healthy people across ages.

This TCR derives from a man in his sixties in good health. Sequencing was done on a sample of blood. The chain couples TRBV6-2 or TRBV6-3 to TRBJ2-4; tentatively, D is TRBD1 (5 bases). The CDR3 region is CASSSPRQLKNIQYF. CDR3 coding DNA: TGTGCCAGCAGTTCCCCGAGACAGCTCAAAAACATTCAGTACTTC.